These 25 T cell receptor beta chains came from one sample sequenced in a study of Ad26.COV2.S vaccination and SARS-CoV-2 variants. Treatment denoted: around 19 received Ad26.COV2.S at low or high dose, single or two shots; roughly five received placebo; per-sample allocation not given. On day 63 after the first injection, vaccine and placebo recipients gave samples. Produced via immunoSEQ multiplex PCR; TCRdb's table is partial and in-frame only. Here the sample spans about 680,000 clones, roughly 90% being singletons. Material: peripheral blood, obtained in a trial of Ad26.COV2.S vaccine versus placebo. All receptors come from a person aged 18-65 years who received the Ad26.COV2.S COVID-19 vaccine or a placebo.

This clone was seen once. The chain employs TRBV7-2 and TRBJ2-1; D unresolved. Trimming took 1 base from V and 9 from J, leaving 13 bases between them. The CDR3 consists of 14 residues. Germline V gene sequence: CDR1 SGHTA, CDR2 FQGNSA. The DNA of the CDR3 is TGTGCCAGCAGCTTAGTACTTGAAGCCAGTGAGCAGTTCTTC. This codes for CASSLVLEASEQFF.

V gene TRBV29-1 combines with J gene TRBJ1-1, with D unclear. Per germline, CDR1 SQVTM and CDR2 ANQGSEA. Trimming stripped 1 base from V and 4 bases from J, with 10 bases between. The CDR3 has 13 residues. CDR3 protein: CSVEGMAVTEAFF. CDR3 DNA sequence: TGCAGCGTTGAAGGCATGGCAGTCACTGAAGCTTTCTTT.

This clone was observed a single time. CDR3 loop: CASSQDRDNEQFF. CDR3 bases: TGCGCCAGCAGCCAAGATCGCGACAATGAGCAGTTCTTC. This chain joins TRBV4-3 and TRBJ2-1; D gene unclear. Trimming took off 0 bases at V and 5 bases at J, with 5 bases between the two ends. The germline V gene has CDR1 LGHNA and CDR2 YSLEER. The CDR3 has 13 residues.

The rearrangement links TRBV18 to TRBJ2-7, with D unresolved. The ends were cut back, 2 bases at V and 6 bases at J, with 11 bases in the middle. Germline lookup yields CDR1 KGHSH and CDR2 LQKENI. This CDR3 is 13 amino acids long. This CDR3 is CASSPEQKGEQYF. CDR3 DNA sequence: TGTGCCAGCTCACCAGAGCAGAAGGGCGAGCAGTACTTC.

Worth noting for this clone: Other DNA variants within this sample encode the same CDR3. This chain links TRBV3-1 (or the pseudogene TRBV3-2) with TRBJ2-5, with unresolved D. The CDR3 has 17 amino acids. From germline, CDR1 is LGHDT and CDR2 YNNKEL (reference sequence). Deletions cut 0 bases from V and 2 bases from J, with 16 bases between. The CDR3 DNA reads TGTGCCAGCAGCCAAGATCTAATAGGGCAGTCTCAAGAGACCCAGTACTTC. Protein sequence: CASSQDLIGQSQETQYF.

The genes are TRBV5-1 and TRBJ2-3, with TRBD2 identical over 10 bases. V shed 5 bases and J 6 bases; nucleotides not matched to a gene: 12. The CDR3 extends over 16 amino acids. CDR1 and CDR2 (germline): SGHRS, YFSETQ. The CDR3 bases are TGCGCCAGCAGTCTTTTTAGCGGGAGGACAGGGGATACGCAGTATTTT. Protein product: CASSLFSGRTGDTQYF.

Here the CDR3 reads CASSPRVGNTIYF. DNA of the CDR3: TGTGCCAGCAGCCCTCGGGTTGGAAACACCATATATTTT. The chain is built from TRBV5-4 and TRBJ1-3; D unclear. Germline V gene lookup returns CDR1 SGHNT and CDR2 YYREEE (reference sequence). The CDR3 extends over 13 amino acids. V was clipped by 4 bases and J by 3 bases, with 8 bases between them.

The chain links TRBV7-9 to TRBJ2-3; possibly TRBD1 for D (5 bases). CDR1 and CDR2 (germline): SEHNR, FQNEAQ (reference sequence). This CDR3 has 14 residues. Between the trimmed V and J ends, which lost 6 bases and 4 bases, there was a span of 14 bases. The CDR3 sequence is CASSFGLGADTQYF. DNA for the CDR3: TGTGCCAGCAGTTTTGGATTAGGGGCAGATACGCAGTATTTT.

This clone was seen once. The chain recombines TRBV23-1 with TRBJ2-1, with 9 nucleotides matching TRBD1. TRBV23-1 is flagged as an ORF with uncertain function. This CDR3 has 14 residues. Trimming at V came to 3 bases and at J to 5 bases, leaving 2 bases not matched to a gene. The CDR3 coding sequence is TGCGCCAGCAGTCACGGGACAGGGAACAATGAGCAGTTCTTC. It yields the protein CASSHGTGNNEQFF.

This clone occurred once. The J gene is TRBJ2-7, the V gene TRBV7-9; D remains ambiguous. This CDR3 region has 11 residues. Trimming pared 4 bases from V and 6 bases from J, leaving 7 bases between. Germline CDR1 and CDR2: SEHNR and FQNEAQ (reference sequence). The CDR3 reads CASSSFSEQYF. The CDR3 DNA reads TGTGCCAGCAGCTCTTTTAGCGAGCAGTACTTC.

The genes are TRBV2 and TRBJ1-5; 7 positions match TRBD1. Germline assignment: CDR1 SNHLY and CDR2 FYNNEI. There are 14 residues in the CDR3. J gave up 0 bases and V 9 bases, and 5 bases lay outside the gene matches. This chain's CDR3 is CASWTGYSNQPQHF. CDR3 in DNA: TGTGCCAGTTGGACAGGTTATAGCAATCAGCCCCAGCATTTT.

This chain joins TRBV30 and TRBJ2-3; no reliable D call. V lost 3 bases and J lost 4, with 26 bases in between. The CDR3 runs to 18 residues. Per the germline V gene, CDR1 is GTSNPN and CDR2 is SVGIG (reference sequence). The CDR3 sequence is CAWSDKLRYGLKADTQYF. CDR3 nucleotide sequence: TGTGCCTGGAGCGATAAACTACGCTACGGTCTTAAGGCAGATACGCAGTATTTT. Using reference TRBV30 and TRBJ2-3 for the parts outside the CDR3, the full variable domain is SQTIHQWPATLVQPVGSPLSLECTVEGTSNPNLYWYRQAAGRGLQLLFYSVGIGQISSEVPQNLSASRPQDRQFILSSKKLLLSDSGFYLCAWSDKLRYGLKADTQYFGPGTRLTVL.

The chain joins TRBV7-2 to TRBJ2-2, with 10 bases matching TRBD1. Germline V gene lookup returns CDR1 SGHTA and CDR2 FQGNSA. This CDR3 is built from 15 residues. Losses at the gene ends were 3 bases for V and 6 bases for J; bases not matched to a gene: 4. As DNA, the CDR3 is TGTGCCAGCAGCTTCCGGGACAGGGGATCCGGGGAGCTGTTTTTT. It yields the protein CASSFRDRGSGELFF. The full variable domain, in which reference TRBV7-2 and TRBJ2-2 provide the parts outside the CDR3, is GAGVSQSPSNKVTEKGKDVELRCDPISGHTALYWYRQSLGQGLEFLIYFQGNSAPDKSGLPSDRFSAERTGGSVSTLTIQRTQQEDSAVYLCASSFRDRGSGELFFGEGSRLTVL.

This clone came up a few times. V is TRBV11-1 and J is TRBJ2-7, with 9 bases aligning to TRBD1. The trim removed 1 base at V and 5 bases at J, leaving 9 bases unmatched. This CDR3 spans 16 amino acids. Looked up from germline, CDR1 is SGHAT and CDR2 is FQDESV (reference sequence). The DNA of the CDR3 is TGTGCCAGCAGCTTAGTCTCCGGGACAGGGTTACACGAGCAGTACTTC. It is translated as CASSLVSGTGLHEQYF.

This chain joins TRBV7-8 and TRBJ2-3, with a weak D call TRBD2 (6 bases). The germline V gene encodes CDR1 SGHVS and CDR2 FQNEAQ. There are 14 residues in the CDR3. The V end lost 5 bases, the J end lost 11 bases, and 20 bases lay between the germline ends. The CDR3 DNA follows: TGTGCCAGCAGCCCCCGGGACTTACCGTGGGTGCAGTATTTT. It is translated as CASSPRDLPWVQYF. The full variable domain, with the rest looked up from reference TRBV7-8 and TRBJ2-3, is GAGVSQSPRYKVAKRGQDVALRCDPISGHVSLFWYQQALGQGPEFLTYFQNEAQLDKSGLPSDRFFAERPEGSVSTLKIQRTQQEDSAVYLCASSPRDLPWVQYFGPGTRLTVL.

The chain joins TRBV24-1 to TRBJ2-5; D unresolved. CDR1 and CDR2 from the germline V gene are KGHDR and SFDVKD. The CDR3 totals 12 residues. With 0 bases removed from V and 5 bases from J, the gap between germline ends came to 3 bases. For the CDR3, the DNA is TGTGCCACCAGTGATTTGCTGGAGACCCAGTACTTC. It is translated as CATSDLLETQYF.

CDR3 nucleotide sequence: TGTGCCAGCAGTTTTGATGGGAACACTGAAGCTTTCTTT. As protein: CASSFDGNTEAFF. The chain links TRBV12-3 or TRBV12-4 to TRBJ1-1; D is undetermined. With 3 bases removed from V and 1 base from J, the gap between germline ends came to 6 bases. The CDR3 loop spans 13 amino acids.

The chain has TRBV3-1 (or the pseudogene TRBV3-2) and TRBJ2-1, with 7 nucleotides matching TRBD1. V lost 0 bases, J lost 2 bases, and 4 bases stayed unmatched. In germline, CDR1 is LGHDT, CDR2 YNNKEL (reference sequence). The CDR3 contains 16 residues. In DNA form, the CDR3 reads TGTGCCAGCAGCCAAGACGGGACAGCCGCCTACAATGAGCAGTTCTTC. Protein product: CASSQDGTAAYNEQFF.

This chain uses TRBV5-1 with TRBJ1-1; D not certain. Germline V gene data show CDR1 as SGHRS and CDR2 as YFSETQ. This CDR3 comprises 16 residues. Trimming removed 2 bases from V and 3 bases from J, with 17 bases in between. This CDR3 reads CASSLTAPVGYTEAFF. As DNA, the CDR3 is TGCGCCAGCAGCTTAACGGCCCCCGTCGGATACACTGAAGCTTTCTTT. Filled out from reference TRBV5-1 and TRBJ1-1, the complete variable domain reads KAGVTQTPRYLIKTRGQQVTLSCSPISGHRSVSWYQQTPGQGLQFLFEYFSETQRNKGNFPGRFSGRQFSNSRSEMNVSTLELGDSALYLCASSLTAPVGYTEAFFGQGTRLTVV.

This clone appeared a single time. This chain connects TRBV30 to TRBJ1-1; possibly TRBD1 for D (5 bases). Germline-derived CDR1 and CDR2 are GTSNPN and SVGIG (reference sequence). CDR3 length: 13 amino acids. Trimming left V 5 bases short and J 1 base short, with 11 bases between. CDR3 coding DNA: TGTGCCTGGGGGGTTGGGGGGAACACTGAAGCTTTCTTT. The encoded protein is CAWGVGGNTEAFF.

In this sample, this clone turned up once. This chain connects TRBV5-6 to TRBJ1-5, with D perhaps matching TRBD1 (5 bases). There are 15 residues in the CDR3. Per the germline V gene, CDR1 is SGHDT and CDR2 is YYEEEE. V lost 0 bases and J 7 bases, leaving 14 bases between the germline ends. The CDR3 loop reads CASSLGPGQVQPQHF. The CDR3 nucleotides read TGTGCCAGCAGCTTGGGGCCAGGGCAGGTGCAGCCCCAGCATTTT. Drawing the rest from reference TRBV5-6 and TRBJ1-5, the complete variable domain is DAGVTQSPTHLIKTRGQQVTLRCSPKSGHDTVSWYQQALGQGPQFIFQYYEEEERQRGNFPDRFSGHQFPNYSSELNVNALLLGDSALYLCASSLGPGQVQPQHFGDGTRLSIL.

The CDR3 is CASSQGAGVGITGELFF. CDR3 bases: TGCGCCAGCAGCCAAGGAGCAGGGGTCGGGATCACCGGGGAGCTGTTTTTT. The J gene is TRBJ2-2, the V gene TRBV4-3; a possible D gene is TRBD1 (6 bases). The CDR3 consists of 17 residues. V gave up 1 base and J gave up 4 bases, with 16 bases separating them. Germline V gene lookup returns CDR1 LGHNA and CDR2 YSLEER.

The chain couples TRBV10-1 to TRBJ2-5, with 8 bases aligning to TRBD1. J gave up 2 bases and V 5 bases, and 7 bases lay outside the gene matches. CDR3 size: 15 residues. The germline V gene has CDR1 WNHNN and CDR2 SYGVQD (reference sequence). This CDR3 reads CASSTLRGRQETQYF. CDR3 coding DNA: TGCGCCAGCAGTACTCTCAGGGGGCGGCAAGAGACCCAGTACTTC.

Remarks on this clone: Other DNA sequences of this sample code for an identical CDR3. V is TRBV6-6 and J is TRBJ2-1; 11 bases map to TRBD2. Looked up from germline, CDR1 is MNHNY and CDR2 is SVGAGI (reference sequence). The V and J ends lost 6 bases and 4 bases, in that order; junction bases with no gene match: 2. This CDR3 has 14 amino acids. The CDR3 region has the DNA TGTGCCAGCAGGACTAGCGGGATTTACAATGAGCAGTTCTTC. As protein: CASRTSGIYNEQFF.

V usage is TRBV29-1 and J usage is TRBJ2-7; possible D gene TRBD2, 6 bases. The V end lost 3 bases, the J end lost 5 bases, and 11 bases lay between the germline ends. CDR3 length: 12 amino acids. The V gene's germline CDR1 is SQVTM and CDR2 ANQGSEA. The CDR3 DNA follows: TGCAGCGTTGAGCTAGGAGGGCACGAGCAGTACTTC. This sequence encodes CSVELGGHEQYF.